Here is one T cell receptor (beta chain) with its context. What it recognizes is unknown. This sample is part of a study of shared clonotypes between healthy human individuals. Findings of the study overall: A reduction in generation probabilities was seen for non-shared clonotypes relative to those shared by all four donors. Generally, naive subsets (rather than memory subsets) showed larger estimated richness.

CDR1 and CDR2 (germline): LNHNV, YYDKDF (reference sequence). This CDR3 is 15 amino acids long. With 5 bases clipped from V and 8 bases from J, the junction kept 6 bases outside the gene matches. Method: immunoSEQ multiplex PCR; TCRdb's copy keeps in-frame clones and lacks some. The table lists 1,500,000 or so clones, approximately 98.5% of them singletons, with under 0.45% in the top ten. The chain links TRBV15 to TRBJ2-1; 13 positions agree with TRBD2. The sample consisted of naive CD4+ T cells sorted from blood. Noted subset: CD45RA+ positively selected. This clonotype originated in a man aged 25 to 40 in good health. CDR3 sequence: CATSSGTSGNDEQFF. In DNA, the CDR3 is TGTGCCACCAGCTCCGGGACTAGCGGGAACGATGAGCAGTTCTTC.